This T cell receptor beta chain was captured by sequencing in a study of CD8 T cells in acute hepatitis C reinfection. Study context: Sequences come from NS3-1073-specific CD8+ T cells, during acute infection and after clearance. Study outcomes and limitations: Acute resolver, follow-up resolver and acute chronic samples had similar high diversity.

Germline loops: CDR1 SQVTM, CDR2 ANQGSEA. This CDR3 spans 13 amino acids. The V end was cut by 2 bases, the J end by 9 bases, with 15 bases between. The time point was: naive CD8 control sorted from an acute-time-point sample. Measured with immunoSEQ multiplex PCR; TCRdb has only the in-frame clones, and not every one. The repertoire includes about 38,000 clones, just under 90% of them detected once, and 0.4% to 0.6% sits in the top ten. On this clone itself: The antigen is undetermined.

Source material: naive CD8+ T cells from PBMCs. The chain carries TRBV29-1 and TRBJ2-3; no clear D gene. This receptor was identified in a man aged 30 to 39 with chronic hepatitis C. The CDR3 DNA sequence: TGCAGCGTTGAAACCGACTCGCCCGGCACGCAGTATTTT. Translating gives CSVETDSPGTQYF.